This TCR beta chain comes out of a study of cytomegalovirus exposure and HLA in healthy donors. This clone was observed a few times. As yet, its antigen is unknown. Regarding the study as a whole: Sequence variants that were highly shared formed a cluster that was likely a sequencing artifact. Reportedly, TCR beta sequences accurately predicted HLA-A and HLA-B alleles in most subjects. A later analysis revealed that TCR association rates differed between HLA loci, peaking at DRB1 and bottoming out at HLA-C.

V was pared by 0 bases and J by 1 base, with 14 bases of the junction left unmatched. The V gene's germline CDR1 is MDHEN and CDR2 SYDVKM. This CDR3 has 19 residues. The PCR made use of 60 Vbeta and 13 Jbeta primers. Authors' processing steps: In a later analysis, the count reached 80 million or so unique TCR beta chains, with roughly 12 million shared. Some clones are missing from TCRdb's copy, which holds only in-frame ones; the method was immunoSEQ multiplex PCR. The V and J calls and the clone size are those of that table, but D and trimming were determined from the DNA. The profile covers about 180,000 clones, with roughly 82% appearing a single time and more than 1.5% taken by the ten largest.

This chain uses TRBV28 with TRBJ1-1; 7 bases align to TRBD1. The sample comprised PBMCs. This receptor was obtained from a man between 35 and 55 years old in good health and CMV-seronegative. For the CDR3, the DNA is TGTGCCAGCAGTTTATGGAAGCGGAAACAGGGGATACGGAACACTGAAGCTTTCTTT. Translating it yields CASSLWKRKQGIRNTEAFF.